This is a list of T cell receptor beta chains from one sample in a study of T cell responses to AZD1222 COVID-19 vaccine. TCRdb's copy holds only in-frame clones and misses some; the assay was immunoSEQ multiplex PCR. The data contain more than 140,000 clones, about nine tenths of them singletons. The sample was peripheral blood, taken on day 0 of AZD1222 vaccination. The receptors here all came from an adult in good health. CDR3s include the opening cysteine and the closing phenylalanine or tryptophan. Clone size is shown for a subset of rows, as once, few, many or a class of expanded clone.

abundance	v_gene	j_gene	CDR3aa
.	TRBV5-4	TRBJ2-5	CASSLGSRRETQYF
.	TRBV5-4	TRBJ1-1	CASSQGQYREAFF
.	TRBV7-2	TRBJ1-3	CASSLSTGPSGNTIYF
.	TRBV7-9	TRBJ1-4	CASTLPGLGEKLFF
.	TRBV18	TRBJ1-4	CASEERGWNEKLFF
.	TRBV28	TRBJ1-5	CATLLRGGGQPQHF
.	TRBV6-2/TRBV6-3	TRBJ2-7	CASSYSNSGPGEQYF
.	TRBV4-1	TRBJ2-7	CASSQVPGSPYEQYF
.	TRBV28	TRBJ1-2	CASSLVANPRGYTF
once	TRBV30	TRBJ2-1	CACAEDEQFF
.	TRBV19	TRBJ2-7	CASSIRLAGGPPAEQYF
.	TRBV13	TRBJ2-1	CASSFRDSYNEQFF
.	TRBV7-9	TRBJ1-1	CASSPTVNTEAFF
once	TRBV19	TRBJ1-2	CASSPEKGAYYGYTF
.	TRBV7-9	TRBJ1-2	CASSLSGFYGYTF
.	TRBV6-5	TRBJ2-3	CASSSAGGRTDTQYF
.	TRBV2	TRBJ2-7	CASVQGTASFYEQYF
.	TRBV19	TRBJ2-7	CASSDRTYEQYF
.	TRBV28	TRBJ1-2	CASSFDRVDGYTF
.	TRBV28	TRBJ2-1	CASSLAGYNEQFF
.	TRBV6-5	TRBJ2-5	CASSSTWAQETQYF
.	TRBV9	TRBJ1-2	CASSVEAGGYTF
.	TRBV6-5	TRBJ2-7	CASRPRGGAYEQYF
.	TRBV11-1	TRBJ1-1	CASSPTGGTEAFF
.	TRBV6-5	TRBJ2-1	CASSYGQGPPDNEQFF
.	TRBV9	TRBJ2-1	CASSGRRGQGNEQFF
.	TRBV7-3	TRBJ2-3	CASSSTSAGWDTQYF
once	TRBV7-2	TRBJ1-2	CASSAITGERVGYTF
.	TRBV5-4	TRBJ1-2	CASSLPPGEGPTHGYTF
.	TRBV20-1	TRBJ1-1	CSASQDTEAFF
.	TRBV7-2	TRBJ2-2	CASSLDWAGQHTGELFF
.	TRBV5-1	TRBJ2-1	CASSLERRARDEQFF
.	TRBV19	TRBJ2-1	CASSRAPTSLEQFF
.	TRBV4-3	TRBJ2-7	CASSQGTSGSSYEQYF
once	TRBV11-3	TRBJ1-1	CASSTGQVGNTEAFF
.	TRBV5-6	TRBJ2-3	CASSLAGGEGTQYF
once	TRBV6-5	TRBJ1-1	CASSLTFSEAFF
.	TRBV28	TRBJ2-3	CASSIRDSVGTQYF
few	TRBV6-5	TRBJ1-5	CASSITFGGNQPQHF
.	TRBV3-1/TRBV3-2	TRBJ2-4	CASSQPTGTNKNIQYF
.	TRBV15	TRBJ1-2	CATSRDKGSGGYTF
.	TRBV28	TRBJ1-1	CASSPDRGAFF
few	TRBV5-4	TRBJ1-5	CASSLGGHRPQPQHF
.	TRBV6-1	TRBJ1-5	CASSFGLPQHF
.	TRBV4-3	TRBJ1-1	CASSQDRGNTEAFF
.	TRBV6-2/TRBV6-3	TRBJ2-4	CASSRSDRGRNIAKNIQYF
.	TRBV4-2	TRBJ1-5	CASSQAPRVTERGVLRQPQHF
few	TRBV21-1	TRBJ2-7	CASSKEKLRVTYEQYF
.	TRBV28	TRBJ1-3	CASRVSSGNTIYF
few	TRBV6-2/TRBV6-3	TRBJ2-1	CASSLGRVNEQFF
.	TRBV7-2	TRBJ2-1	CASSALAGGPPYNEQFF
.	TRBV4-3	TRBJ2-5	CASSQDRAYQETQYF
.	TRBV7-6	TRBJ2-7	CASSRGDSLGTSGRGEQYF
once	TRBV30	TRBJ1-2	CAWTPRGTKANYGYTF
.	TRBV9	TRBJ2-2	CASTRDRETGELFF
few	TRBV6-5	TRBJ1-5	CATLDRDVNQPQHF
.	TRBV6-5	TRBJ1-2	CASRGRAPYGYTF
.	TRBV30	TRBJ1-6	CAWRDRGDSPLHF